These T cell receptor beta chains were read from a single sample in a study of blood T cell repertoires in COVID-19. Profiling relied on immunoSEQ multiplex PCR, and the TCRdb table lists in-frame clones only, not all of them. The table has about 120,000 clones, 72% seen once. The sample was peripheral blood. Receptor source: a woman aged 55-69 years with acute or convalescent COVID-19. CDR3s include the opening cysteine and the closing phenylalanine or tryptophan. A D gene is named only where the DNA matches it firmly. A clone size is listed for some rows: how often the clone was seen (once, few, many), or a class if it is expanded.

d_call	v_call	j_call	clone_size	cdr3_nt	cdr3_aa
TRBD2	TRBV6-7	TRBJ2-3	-	TGTGCCAGCAGTTCCCGACTAGCGGGGGAACCCAAGACGCAGTATTTT	CASSSRLAGEPKTQYF
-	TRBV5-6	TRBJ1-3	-	TGTGCCAGCAGCCCTGGTGAGGTTAACACCATATATTTT	CASSPGEVNTIYF
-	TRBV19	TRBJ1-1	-	TGTGCCAGTAGTACACAGGGTGCGTCCACTGAAGCTTTCTTT	CASSTQGASTEAFF
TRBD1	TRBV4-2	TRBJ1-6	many	TGTGCCAGCAGCCCAGGGACAGATAATTCACCCCTCCACTTT	CASSPGTDNSPLHF
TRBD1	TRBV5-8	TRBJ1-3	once	TGTGCCAGCAGCAAACAGGGGGCGCCCGGAAACACCATATATTTT	CASSKQGAPGNTIYF
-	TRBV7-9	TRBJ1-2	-	TGTGCCAGCAGCTCCGAGGTTGTGGTTGGCTACACCTTC	CASSSEVVVGYTF
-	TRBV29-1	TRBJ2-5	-	TGCAGCGTTGTTATAGGGGATGTGACCCAGTACTTC	CSVVIGDVTQYF
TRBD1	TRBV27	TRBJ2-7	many	TGTGCCAGCAGTTTGGCGTCCGGGACAGGGAGGCCCGAGCAGTACTTC	CASSLASGTGRPEQYF
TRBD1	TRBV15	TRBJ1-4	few	TGTGCCACCAGCAGAGATGCATTAGGGACAGGGGCAGGAAAACTGTTTTTT	CATSRDALGTGAGKLFF
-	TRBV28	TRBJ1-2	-	TGTGCCACCCTCTCCCCAGGGAAATGGAATGGCTACACCTTC	CATLSPGKWNGYTF
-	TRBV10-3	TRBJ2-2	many	TGTGCCATCACCGAGGGACAAACGAACACCGGGGAGCTGTTTTTT	CAITEGQTNTGELFF
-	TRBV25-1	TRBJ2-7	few	TGTGCCAGCAGTGATTTTGGGGGGAGTCGGTACGAGCAGTACTTC	CASSDFGGSRYEQYF
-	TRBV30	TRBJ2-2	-	TGTGCCTGGAGTGTCTCCAGAAACACCGGGGAGCTGTTTTTT	CAWSVSRNTGELFF
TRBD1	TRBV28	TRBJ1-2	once	TGTGCCAGCGGAACGGGACAGGGGGGATTGGGGGCTAATGGCTACACCTTC	CASGTGQGGLGANGYTF
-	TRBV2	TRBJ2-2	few	TGTGCCAGCAGTCCCGGAGGTTTCGGGGAGCTGTTTTTT	CASSPGGFGELFF
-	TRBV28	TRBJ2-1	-	TGTGCCAGCAGTTTGGGGCCTACCTACAATGAGCAGTTCTTC	CASSLGPTYNEQFF
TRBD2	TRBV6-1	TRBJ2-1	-	TGTGCCAGCAGTGAATGGGCGGGGGACTCCTACAATGAGCAGTTCTTC	CASSEWAGDSYNEQFF
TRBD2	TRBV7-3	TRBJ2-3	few	TGTGCCAGCAGCTTCGGACTAGCGGGGGCCCCAGATACGCAGTATTTT	CASSFGLAGAPDTQYF
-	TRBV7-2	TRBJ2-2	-	TGTGCCAGCAGCTTAATTAGCCTGCACACCGGGGAGCTGTTTTTT	CASSLISLHTGELFF
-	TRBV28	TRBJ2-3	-	TGTGCCAGCAGTCTTCAGGCAGATACGCAGTATTTT	CASSLQADTQYF
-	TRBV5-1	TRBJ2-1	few	TGCGCCAGCAGCTTTGGAGCGAACAATGAGCAGTTCTTC	CASSFGANNEQFF
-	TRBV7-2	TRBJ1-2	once	TGTGCCAGCAGACCAAGACTACAGGGTGGCTACACCTTC	CASRPRLQGGYTF
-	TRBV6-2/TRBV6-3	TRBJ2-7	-	TGTGCCAGCAGTTACTCGAAATTTACAGGAGTGGCCCTCTACGAGCAGTACTTC	CASSYSKFTGVALYEQYF
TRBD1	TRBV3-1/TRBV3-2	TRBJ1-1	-	TGTGCCAGCAGCCGCGAGGGGGCGAACACTGAAGCTTTCTTT	CASSREGANTEAFF
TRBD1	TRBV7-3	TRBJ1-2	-	TGTGCCAGCAGCGTAACCGGGACAGACTATGGCTACACCTTC	CASSVTGTDYGYTF
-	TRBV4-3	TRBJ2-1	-	TGCGCCAGCAGCCAAGATCGGGTGGGAGAACAGTTCTTC	CASSQDRVGEQFF
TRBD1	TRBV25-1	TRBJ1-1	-	TGTGCCAGCTCGACAGGGTCGCACACTGAAGCTTTCTTT	CASSTGSHTEAFF
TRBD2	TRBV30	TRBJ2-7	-	TGTGCCTGCGGGGGGGCTGGCTACGAGCAGTACTTC	CACGGAGYEQYF
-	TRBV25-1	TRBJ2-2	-	TGTGCCAGCAGTGATCCGACAAAACCGAACACCGGGGAGCTGTTTTTT	CASSDPTKPNTGELFF
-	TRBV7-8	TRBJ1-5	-	TGTGCCAGCAGCTTGTTGAGATATAGCAATCAGCCCCAGCATTTT	CASSLLRYSNQPQHF
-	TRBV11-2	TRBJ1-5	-	TGTGCCAGCAGCTTAGGGGGCAGGGTCGAACAGCCCCAGCATTTT	CASSLGGRVEQPQHF
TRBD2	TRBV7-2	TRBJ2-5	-	TGTGCCAGCAGCTTAGTAGCGGGGGGGATGCAGACCCAGTACTTC	CASSLVAGGMQTQYF
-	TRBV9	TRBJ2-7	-	TGTGCCAGCAGCAATACCTACGAGCAGTACTTC	CASSNTYEQYF
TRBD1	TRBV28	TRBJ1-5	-	TGTGCCAGCAGGTTAAATCAGGGGGTGGTGGGCAATCAGCCCCAGCATTTT	CASRLNQGVVGNQPQHF
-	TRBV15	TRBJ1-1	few	TGTGCCACCAGCGGGAGAGGGGGGGTCTGGACTGAAGCTTTCTTT	CATSGRGGVWTEAFF
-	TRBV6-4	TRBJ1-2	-	TGTGCCAGCAGTGCGTCTGGTCGGGGCTACACCTTC	CASSASGRGYTF
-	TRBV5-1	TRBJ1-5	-	TGCGCCAGCAGCGCGGGGGAACCAAAGCCCCAGCATTTT	CASSAGEPKPQHF
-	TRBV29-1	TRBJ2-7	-	TGCAGCGTTGAAGGGAGCACTTACGAGCAGTACTTC	CSVEGSTYEQYF
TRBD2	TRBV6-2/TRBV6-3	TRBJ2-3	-	TGTGCCAGCAGTTCCGGGACTAGCGGCAACACAGATACGCAGTATTTT	CASSSGTSGNTDTQYF
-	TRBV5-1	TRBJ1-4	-	TGCGCCAGCAGCTTGGAGGGGATCGCTAATGAAAAACTGTTTTTT	CASSLEGIANEKLFF
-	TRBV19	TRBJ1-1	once	TGTGCCACCCGTCCCCGCGGGAGGAACACTGAAGCTTTCTTT	CATRPRGRNTEAFF
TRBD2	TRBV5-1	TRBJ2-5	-	TGCGCCAGCAGCTTAACTAGCGCCCAAGAGACCCAGTACTTC	CASSLTSAQETQYF